The T cell receptor (beta chain) described here comes from a study of blood T cell repertoires in COVID-19. Study context: PBMCs, B-cell-depleted T cells, or T cells provided the cDNA or gDNA that made up the material.

The assay was immunoSEQ multiplex PCR, and TCRdb's table has in-frame clones only and misses some. This sample yields a few hundred thousand clones, of which approximately 90% are seen a single time; approximately 13% belongs to the top ten. The source of this sequence is a woman between 55 and 75 years old with acute or convalescent COVID-19. The sequencing input was peripheral blood.

The CDR3 nucleotides read TGTGCCAGCAGCGTAGAAATGATAGCGGACTACAATGAGCAGTTCTTC. It is translated as CASSVEMIADYNEQFF. V is TRBV9 and J is TRBJ2-1; D might be TRBD2 (6 bases). CDR1 is SGDLS and CDR2 is YYNGEE in the germline V gene. The CDR3 is made up of 16 amino acids. The V and J ends lost 0 bases and 3 bases respectively, with 13 bases between them.